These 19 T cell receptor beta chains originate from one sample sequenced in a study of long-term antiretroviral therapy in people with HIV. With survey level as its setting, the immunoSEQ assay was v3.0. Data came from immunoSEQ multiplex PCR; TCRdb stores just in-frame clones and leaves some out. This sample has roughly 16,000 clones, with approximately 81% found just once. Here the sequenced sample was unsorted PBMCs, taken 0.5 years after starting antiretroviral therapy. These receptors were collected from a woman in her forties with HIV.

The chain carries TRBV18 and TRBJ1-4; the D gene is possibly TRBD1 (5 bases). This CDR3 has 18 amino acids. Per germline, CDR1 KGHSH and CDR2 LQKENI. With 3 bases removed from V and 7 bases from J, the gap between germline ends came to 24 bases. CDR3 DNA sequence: TGTGCCAGCTCACCCGAACCGGGACCAGTTTTGTCTTTTGAAAAACTGTTTTTT. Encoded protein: CASSPEPGPVLSFEKLFF.

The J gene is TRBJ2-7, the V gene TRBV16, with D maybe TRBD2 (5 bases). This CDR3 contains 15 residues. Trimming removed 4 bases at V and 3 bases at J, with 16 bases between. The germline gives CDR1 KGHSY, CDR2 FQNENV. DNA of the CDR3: TGTGCCAGCAGCCCACAGAGGGCCCGAGTCTACGAGCAGTACTTC. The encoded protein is CASSPQRARVYEQYF.

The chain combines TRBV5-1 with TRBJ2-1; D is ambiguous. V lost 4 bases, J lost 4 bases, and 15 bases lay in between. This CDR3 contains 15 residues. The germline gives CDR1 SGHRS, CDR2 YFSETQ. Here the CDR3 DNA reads TGCGCCAGCAGCCCTATCGGACCGGATTACAATGAGCAGTTCTTC. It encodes CASSPIGPDYNEQFF. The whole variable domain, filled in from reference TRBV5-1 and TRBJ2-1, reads KAGVTQTPRYLIKTRGQQVTLSCSPISGHRSVSWYQQTPGQGLQFLFEYFSETQRNKGNFPGRFSGRQFSNSRSEMNVSTLELGDSALYLCASSPIGPDYNEQFFGPGTRLTVL.

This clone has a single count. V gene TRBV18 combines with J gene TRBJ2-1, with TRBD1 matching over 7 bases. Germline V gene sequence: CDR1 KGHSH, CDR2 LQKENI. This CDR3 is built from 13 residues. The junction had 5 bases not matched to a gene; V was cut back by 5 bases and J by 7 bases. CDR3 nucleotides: TGTGCCAGCTCAGCTCCACAGGGGAATGAGCAGTTCTTC. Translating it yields CASSAPQGNEQFF.

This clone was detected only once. The CDR3 DNA follows: TGTGCCAGCAGCAACCGGGACAGGGAAACCTACGAGCAGTACTTC. It codes for CASSNRDRETYEQYF. The chain recombines TRBV21-1 with TRBJ2-7; the table calls TRBD1, which could not be checked here. TRBV21-1 is noted as a pseudogene. The CDR3 length is 15 residues.

The CDR3, as DNA: TGTGCCAGCAGCCCCGTCCCGGGACTAGCGGGAGGGCGTGATGAGCAGTTCTTC. Its protein product is CASSPVPGLAGGRDEQFF. V is TRBV7-9 and J is TRBJ2-1, with 16 bases matching TRBD2. Germline V CDR1 and CDR2: SEHNR, FQNEAQ (reference sequence). Germline trimming cut 5 bases from V and 8 bases from J; bases unmatched to any gene: 12. CDR3 length: 18 residues.

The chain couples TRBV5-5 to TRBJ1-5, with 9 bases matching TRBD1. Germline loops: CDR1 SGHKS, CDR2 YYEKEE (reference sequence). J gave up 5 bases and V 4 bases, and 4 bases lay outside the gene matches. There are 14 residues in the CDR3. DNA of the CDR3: TGTGCCAGCAGCGCACAGGGGGCGGATCAGCCCCAGCATTTT. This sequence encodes CASSAQGADQPQHF.

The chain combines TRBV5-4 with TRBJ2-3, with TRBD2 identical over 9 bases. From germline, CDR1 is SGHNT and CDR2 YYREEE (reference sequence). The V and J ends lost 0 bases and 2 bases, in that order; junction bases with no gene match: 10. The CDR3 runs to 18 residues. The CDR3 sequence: CASSLDDLAGYFTDTQYF. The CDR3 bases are TGTGCCAGCAGCTTGGACGATCTAGCGGGATACTTCACAGATACGCAGTATTTT.

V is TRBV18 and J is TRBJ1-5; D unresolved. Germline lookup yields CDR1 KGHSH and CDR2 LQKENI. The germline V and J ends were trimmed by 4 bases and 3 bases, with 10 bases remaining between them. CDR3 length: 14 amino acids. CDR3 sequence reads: CASSRVPFNQPQHF. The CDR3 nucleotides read TGTGCCAGCTCACGGGTGCCGTTCAATCAGCCCCAGCATTTT. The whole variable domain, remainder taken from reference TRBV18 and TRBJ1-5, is NAGVMQNPRHLVRRRGQEARLRCSPMKGHSHVYWYRQLPEEGLKFMVYLQKENIIDESGMPKERFSAEFPKEGPSILRIQQVVRGDSAAYFCASSRVPFNQPQHFGDGTRLSIL.

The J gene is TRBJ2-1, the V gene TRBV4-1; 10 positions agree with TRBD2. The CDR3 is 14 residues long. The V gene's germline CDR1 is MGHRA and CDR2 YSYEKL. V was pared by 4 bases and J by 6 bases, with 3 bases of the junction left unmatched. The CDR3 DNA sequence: TGCGCCAGCAGCCGAGGACTAGCGGTCAATGAGCAGTTCTTC. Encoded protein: CASSRGLAVNEQFF.

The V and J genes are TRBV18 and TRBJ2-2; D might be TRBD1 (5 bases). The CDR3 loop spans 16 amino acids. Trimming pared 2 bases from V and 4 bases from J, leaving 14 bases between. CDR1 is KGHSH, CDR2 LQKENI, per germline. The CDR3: CASSPEDTAITGELFF. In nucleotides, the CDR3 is TGTGCCAGCTCACCAGAGGACACCGCCATCACCGGGGAGCTGTTTTTT.

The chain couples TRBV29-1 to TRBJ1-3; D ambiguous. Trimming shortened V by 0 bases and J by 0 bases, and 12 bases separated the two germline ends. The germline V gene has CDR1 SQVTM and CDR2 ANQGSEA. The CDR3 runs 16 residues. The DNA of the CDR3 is TGCAGCGTTGAAGATCGTGGAGGGAACTCTGGAAACACCATATATTTT. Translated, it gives CSVEDRGGNSGNTIYF. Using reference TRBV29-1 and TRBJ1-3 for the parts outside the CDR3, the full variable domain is SAVISQKPSRDICQRGTSLTIQCQVDSQVTMMFWYRQQPGQSLTLIATANQGSEATYESGFVIDKFPISRPNLTFSTLTVSNMSPEDSSIYLCSVEDRGGNSGNTIYFGEGSWLTVV.

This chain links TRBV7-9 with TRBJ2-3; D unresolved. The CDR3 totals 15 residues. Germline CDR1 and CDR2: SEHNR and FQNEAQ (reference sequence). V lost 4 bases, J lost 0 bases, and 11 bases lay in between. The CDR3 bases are TGTGCCAGCAGCTCTACATCGACTAGCACAGATACGCAGTATTTT. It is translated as CASSSTSTSTDTQYF.

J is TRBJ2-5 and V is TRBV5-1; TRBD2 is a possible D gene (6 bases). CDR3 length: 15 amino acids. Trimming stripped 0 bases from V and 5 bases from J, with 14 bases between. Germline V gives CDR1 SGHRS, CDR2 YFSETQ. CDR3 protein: CASSLGTSSGETQYF. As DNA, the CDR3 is TGCGCCAGCAGCTTGGGGACATCGAGCGGGGAGACCCAGTACTTC.

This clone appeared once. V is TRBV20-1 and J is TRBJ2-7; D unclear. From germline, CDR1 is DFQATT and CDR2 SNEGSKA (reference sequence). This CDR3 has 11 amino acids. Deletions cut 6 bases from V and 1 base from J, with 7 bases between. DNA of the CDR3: TGCAGTGCCCCGGATTCCTACGAGCAGTACTTC. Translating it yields CSAPDSYEQYF.

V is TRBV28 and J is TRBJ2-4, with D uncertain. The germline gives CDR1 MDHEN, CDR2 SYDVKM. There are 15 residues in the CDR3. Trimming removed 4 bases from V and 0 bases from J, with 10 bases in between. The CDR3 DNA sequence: TGTGCCAGCAGTTCCCCATCCTTAGCCAAAAACATTCAGTACTTC. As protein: CASSSPSLAKNIQYF.

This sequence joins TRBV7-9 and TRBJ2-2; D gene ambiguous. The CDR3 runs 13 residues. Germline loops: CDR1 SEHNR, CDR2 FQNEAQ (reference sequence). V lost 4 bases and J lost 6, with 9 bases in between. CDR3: CASSSSSAGELFF. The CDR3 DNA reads TGTGCCAGCAGCTCTTCCAGCGCCGGGGAGCTGTTTTTT.

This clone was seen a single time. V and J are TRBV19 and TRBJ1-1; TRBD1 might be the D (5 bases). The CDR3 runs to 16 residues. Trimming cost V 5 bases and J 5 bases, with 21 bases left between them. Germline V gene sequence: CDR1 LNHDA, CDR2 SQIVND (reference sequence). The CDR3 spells CASSLGVGQGKTEAFF. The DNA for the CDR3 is TGTGCCAGTAGTTTGGGCGTCGGCCAGGGCAAAACTGAAGCTTTCTTT.

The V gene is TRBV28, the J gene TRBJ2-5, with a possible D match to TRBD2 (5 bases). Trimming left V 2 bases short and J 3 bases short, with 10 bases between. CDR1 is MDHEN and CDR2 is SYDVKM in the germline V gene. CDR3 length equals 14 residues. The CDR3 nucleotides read TGTGCCAGCAGTTTAAGGACTTTCAAAGAGACCCAGTACTTC. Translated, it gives CASSLRTFKETQYF.